The clone carrying this T cell receptor beta chain was counted a few times. Its antigen is not known. The sequenced template was cDNA made from the entire isolated RNA. TCRdb keeps only in-frame clones here, not all; method: immunoSEQ multiplex PCR. The sample lists some 130,000 clones; around 9% were seen once. The data originate from a study of beta chain features in type 1 diabetes. Study-level findings and limits: Across all four CD4+ subsets, people with type 1 diabetes showed modestly shorter TCRB CDR3s.

This CDR3 is built from 13 residues. With V trimmed by 5 bases and J by 10 bases, 7 bases remained unmatched. Germline V gives CDR1 KGHSH, CDR2 LQKENI. Sequenced material: central memory CD4+ T cells from blood. This clonotype was sampled from a young man with type 1 diabetes. V and J are TRBV18 and TRBJ2-1; 8 bases line up with TRBD1. In DNA form, the CDR3 reads TGTGCCAGCTCATCGGACAGGGAAGCCGAGCAGTTCTTC. This translates into CASSSDREAEQFF.